Shown below are 30 T cell receptor beta chains from a single sample sequenced in a study of blood T cell repertoires in COVID-19. Method: immunoSEQ multiplex PCR; TCRdb's copy keeps in-frame clones and lacks some. The repertoire has 150,000 or so clones, about 91% of them found once; the top ten carry 10%. What was sequenced was peripheral blood. The receptors come from a man aged 45-65 years with acute or convalescent COVID-19.

This rearrangement joins TRBV29-1 to TRBJ1-2, with D maybe TRBD1 (6 bases). The germline V gene encodes CDR1 SQVTM and CDR2 ANQGSEA. V lost 7 bases to trimming and J lost 8 bases, with 14 bases between them. This CDR3 is built from 11 residues. The CDR3 DNA is TGCAGCGCCGGGACACCCGGAGGCTACACCTTC. It yields the protein CSAGTPGGYTF. Based on the CDR3 plus reference TRBV29-1 and TRBJ1-2, the full variable domain is SAVISQKPSRDICQRGTSLTIQCQVDSQVTMMFWYRQQPGQSLTLIATANQGSEATYESGFVIDKFPISRPNLTFSTLTVSNMSPEDSSIYLCSAGTPGGYTFGSGTRLTVV.

V and J are TRBV4-2 and TRBJ1-1; no reliable D call. The CDR3 totals 13 residues. V shed 8 bases and J shed 5 bases, with 15 bases lying between them. Germline CDR1 is LGHNA and CDR2 is YNFKEQ. CDR3 nucleotide sequence: TGTGCCAGCCTTTCGCCCGGGAGGACTGAAGCTTTCTTT. Amino acids: CASLSPGRTEAFF.

The chain uses TRBV9 and TRBJ2-1, with D possibly matching TRBD2 (6 bases). V was trimmed by 0 bases and J by 4 bases, leaving 14 bases between them. The germline V gene encodes CDR1 SGDLS and CDR2 YYNGEE. The CDR3 has 16 amino acids. CDR3 sequence: CASSVATLARYNEQFF. CDR3 nucleotide sequence: TGTGCCAGCAGCGTAGCTACCCTAGCGAGATACAATGAGCAGTTCTTC.

The chain recombines TRBV11-2 with TRBJ1-2, with 10 nucleotides matching TRBD1. V trimming: 5 bases; J trimming: 6 bases; junction bases outside the gene matches: 6. The germline CDR1 and CDR2 sequences are SGHAT and FQNNGV. This CDR3 has 14 residues. The DNA for the CDR3 is TGTGCCAGCAGCATAAGACAGGGGGCAGATGGCTACACCTTC. Amino acid sequence: CASSIRQGADGYTF.

This clone has more than one count but fewer than ten. The V and J genes are TRBV11-2 and TRBJ2-7; 12 bases line up with TRBD2. Unmatched junction bases numbered 7, after V lost 6 bases and J lost 1 base. The germline V gene encodes CDR1 SGHAT and CDR2 FQNNGV. The CDR3 runs to 16 residues. The CDR3 loop reads CASRRTGTSGSYEQYF. The CDR3 region has the DNA TGTGCCAGCAGAAGAACCGGGACTAGCGGGTCCTACGAGCAGTACTTC.

The chain employs TRBV3-1 (or the pseudogene TRBV3-2) and TRBJ2-2, with TRBD1 matching 8 bases. Germline values: CDR1 LGHDT, CDR2 YNNKEL (reference sequence). The CDR3 is 15 residues long. The trim removed 5 bases at V and 4 bases at J, leaving 6 bases unmatched. The CDR3 here is CASSTRQGTTGELFF. The DNA for the CDR3 is TGTGCCAGCAGCACCCGACAGGGGACCACCGGGGAGCTGTTTTTT.

V and J are TRBV5-8 and TRBJ1-1; D remains unclear. The length of the CDR3 is 15 residues. The V gene's germline CDR1 is SGHTS and CDR2 YDEGEE. Trimming took 0 bases from V and 2 from J, leaving 11 bases between them. The CDR3 sequence is CASSLAGNRNTEAFF. In nucleotides, the CDR3 is TGTGCCAGCAGCTTGGCCGGGAACAGAAACACTGAAGCTTTCTTT.

CDR3: CASSPGRGSPYEQYF. CDR3 coding DNA: TGTGCCAGCTCACCCGGACGGGGATCCCCCTACGAGCAGTACTTC. J is TRBJ2-7 and V is TRBV18; possible D gene TRBD2, 5 bases. The CDR3 has 15 amino acids. The V end lost 3 bases, the J end lost 2 bases, and 14 bases lay between the germline ends. Germline V gene sequence: CDR1 KGHSH, CDR2 LQKENI. Full variable domain (rest looked up from reference TRBV18 and TRBJ2-7): NAGVMQNPRHLVRRRGQEARLRCSPMKGHSHVYWYRQLPEEGLKFMVYLQKENIIDESGMPKERFSAEFPKEGPSILRIQQVVRGDSAAYFCASSPGRGSPYEQYFGPGTRLTVT.

The V gene is TRBV2, the J gene TRBJ2-2; 11 bases are shared with TRBD2. Germline V CDR1 and CDR2: SNHLY, FYNNEI. The J segment lost 2 bases and the V segment lost 10 bases, leaving 6 bases of the junction unmatched. The CDR3 length is 15 residues. The CDR3 reads CATMTSGANTGELFF. In nucleotides, the CDR3 is TGTGCCACTATGACTAGCGGGGCTAACACCGGGGAGCTGTTTTTT.

The V call is TRBV5-1, the J call TRBJ2-3, with D tentatively TRBD2 (5 bases). Trimming shortened V by 4 bases and J by 2 bases, and 11 bases separated the two germline ends. The CDR3 consists of 14 residues. Germline values: CDR1 SGHRS, CDR2 YFSETQ. The CDR3 nucleotides read TGCGCCAGCAGCCCCGGGGAGATCACAGATACGCAGTATTTT. This sequence encodes CASSPGEITDTQYF.

A single count supports this clone. The gene calls are TRBV19 and TRBJ1-2; D perhaps matches TRBD1 (6 bases). Deletions cut 6 bases from V and 8 bases from J, with 19 bases between. The CDR3 runs to 14 residues. Germline lookup yields CDR1 LNHDA and CDR2 SQIVND (reference sequence). CDR3 sequence (DNA): TGTGCCAGTAGCAAGGACAGTAGCAGTGGGGGCTACACCTTC. Translating gives CASSKDSSSGGYTF.

V gene TRBV7-2 combines with J gene TRBJ2-1; 8 bases are shared with TRBD2. The V segment lost 0 bases and the J segment 7 bases; nucleotides outside the gene matches: 8. The CDR3 contains 16 residues. CDR1 and CDR2 from the germline V gene are SGHTA and FQGNSA. The CDR3 DNA is TGTGCCAGCAGCTTAGCACCCACGGGGGGGGAAAATGAGCAGTTCTTC. Translation: CASSLAPTGGENEQFF.

This clone was seen only once. V is TRBV28 and J is TRBJ2-3; a weak D match, TRBD1 (6 bases). Germline V gives CDR1 MDHEN, CDR2 SYDVKM. The length of the CDR3 is 16 residues. V shed 2 bases and J shed 5 bases, with 17 bases lying between them. The CDR3: CASSLPLGRGGDTQYF. The CDR3 coding sequence is TGTGCCAGCAGTTTACCCCTTGGTCGAGGGGGAGATACGCAGTATTTT.

The chain joins TRBV7-2 to TRBJ2-3; a possible D gene is TRBD1 (6 bases). Germline-derived CDR1 and CDR2 are SGHTA and FQGNSA. The CDR3 totals 14 residues. Between the trimmed V and J ends, which lost 4 bases and 2 bases, there was a span of 10 bases. The CDR3 DNA reads as TGTGCCAGCAGCTACGACAGGTACACAGATACGCAGTATTTT. It codes for CASSYDRYTDTQYF.

V is TRBV6-6 and J is TRBJ1-4, with TRBD1 matching 8 bases. The CDR3 runs to 14 residues. V lost 9 bases to trimming and J lost 5 bases; unmatched junction nucleotides: 8. The germline V gene encodes CDR1 MNHNY and CDR2 SVGAGI (reference sequence). CDR3 coding DNA: TGTGCCAGTTCCCGGACAGGGTTGAATGAAAAACTGTTTTTT. This gives the protein CASSRTGLNEKLFF.

The chain links TRBV7-9 to TRBJ1-2; the match to TRBD1 covers 9 bases. The CDR3 contains 17 residues. V was pared by 5 bases and J by 1 base, with 11 bases of the junction left unmatched. Germline loops: CDR1 SEHNR, CDR2 FQNEAQ (reference sequence). CDR3 amino acids: CASSARDRAGLNYGYTF. CDR3 in DNA: TGTGCCAGCAGCGCCCGGGACAGGGCCGGGCTTAACTATGGCTACACCTTC.

V gene TRBV29-1 combines with J gene TRBJ1-1; the D is unclear. The ends were cut back, 4 bases at V and 5 bases at J, with 17 bases in the middle. Germline CDR1 and CDR2: SQVTM and ANQGSEA. This CDR3 has 14 amino acids. CDR3 in amino acids: CSVAPWGVRTEAFF. In DNA, the CDR3 is TGCAGCGTTGCCCCATGGGGAGTAAGGACTGAAGCTTTCTTT.

The chain links TRBV10-3 to TRBJ1-4; TRBD1 aligns across 7 bases. Unmatched junction bases numbered 7, after V lost 9 bases and J lost 9 bases. Per germline, CDR1 ENHRY and CDR2 SYGVKD. This CDR3 has 12 residues. CDR3: CAIAGTDQKLFF. CDR3 in DNA: TGTGCCATAGCCGGGACAGACCAAAAACTGTTTTTT.

V usage is TRBV2 and J usage is TRBJ2-2; 9 bases align to TRBD2. The CDR3 covers 19 residues. V was pared by 8 bases and J by 6 bases, with 22 bases of the junction left unmatched. Germline CDR1 and CDR2: SNHLY and FYNNEI. The CDR3, as DNA: TGTGCCAGCTCCGGGTGGAGCGGGAGGCCCGGTGTTAGCCCCGGGGAGCTGTTTTTT. Residues: CASSGWSGRPGVSPGELFF.

The chain joins TRBV28 to TRBJ1-2, with D possibly TRBD1 on 6 matching bases. Germline CDR1 MDHEN, CDR2 SYDVKM. Trimming shortened V by 10 bases and J by 5 bases, and 20 bases separated the two germline ends. The CDR3 extends over 14 amino acids. In nucleotides, the CDR3 is TGTGCCACCTTGGGGGGGGGACACTTATATGGCTACACCTTC. It translates to CATLGGGHLYGYTF.

V is TRBV9 and J is TRBJ2-3, with 7 bases fitting TRBD1. The CDR3 contains 17 residues. Germline values: CDR1 SGDLS, CDR2 YYNGEE. Germline trimming cut 0 bases from V and 0 bases from J; bases unmatched to any gene: 7. Here the CDR3 reads CASSVAIQGSSTDTQYF. In nucleotides, the CDR3 is TGTGCCAGCAGCGTAGCCATACAGGGGTCAAGCACAGATACGCAGTATTTT.

V usage is TRBV19 and J usage is TRBJ1-1; TRBD1 might be the D (6 bases). Germline V gene data show CDR1 as LNHDA and CDR2 as SQIVND (reference sequence). The CDR3 runs to 13 residues. Between the trimmed V and J ends, which lost 8 bases and 6 bases, there was a span of 16 bases. The CDR3 DNA follows: TGTGCCAGTTACGACGGGGGGGCGTCTGAAGCTTTCTTT. This gives the protein CASYDGGASEAFF.

The rearrangement joins TRBV4-1 to TRBJ2-5; D is perhaps TRBD1 (5 bases). The CDR3 sequence is 14 residues long. The V end lost 4 bases, the J end lost 7 bases, and 16 bases lay between the germline ends. CDR1 is MGHRA, CDR2 YSYEKL, per germline. The CDR3, as DNA: TGCGCCAGCAGCCTTAGTGGGATAGGGGCGACCCAGTACTTC. Translated: CASSLSGIGATQYF.

The chain has TRBV7-2 and TRBJ2-1; 13 bases match TRBD2. Germline trimming cut 3 bases from V and 10 bases from J; bases unmatched to any gene: 6. CDR3 length: 15 amino acids. The V gene's germline CDR1 is SGHTA and CDR2 FQGNSA. In DNA, the CDR3 is TGTGCCAGCAGCTTTACTAGCGGGAGGGCACGGGAGCAGTTCTTC. The encoded protein is CASSFTSGRAREQFF. Variable domain in full (rest from reference TRBV7-2 and TRBJ2-1): GAGVSQSPSNKVTEKGKDVELRCDPISGHTALYWYRQSLGQGLEFLIYFQGNSAPDKSGLPSDRFSAERTGGSVSTLTIQRTQQEDSAVYLCASSFTSGRAREQFFGPGTRLTVL.

This clone was recorded once. This sequence joins TRBV19 and TRBJ2-3; tentative D call: TRBD1 (5 bases). Germline lookup yields CDR1 LNHDA and CDR2 SQIVND (reference sequence). V was pared by 1 base and J by 4 bases, with 9 bases between. This CDR3 comprises 14 residues. The CDR3 DNA follows: TGTGCCAGTAGTATAGGGCAGGGCGCAGATACGCAGTATTTT. Its protein is CASSIGQGADTQYF.

The chain employs TRBV29-1 and TRBJ1-4; perhaps TRBD1 as D (5 bases). The CDR3 covers 15 residues. V was pared by 4 bases and J by 2 bases, with 14 bases between. Germline V lookup: CDR1 SQVTM, CDR2 ANQGSEA. CDR3 protein: CSVVGDRSTNEKLFF. The CDR3 DNA is TGCAGCGTTGTAGGGGATAGGTCCACTAATGAAAAACTGTTTTTT. The entire variable domain, with the rest obtained from reference TRBV29-1 and TRBJ1-4, is as follows: SAVISQKPSRDICQRGTSLTIQCQVDSQVTMMFWYRQQPGQSLTLIATANQGSEATYESGFVIDKFPISRPNLTFSTLTVSNMSPEDSSIYLCSVVGDRSTNEKLFFGSGTQLSVL.

CDR3 sequence: CATSGSGGNNEQFF. The CDR3 DNA follows: TGTGCCACCAGTGGAAGCGGGGGTAACAATGAGCAGTTCTTC. The chain has TRBV24-1 and TRBJ2-1; 8 nucleotides match TRBD2. The germline CDR1 and CDR2 sequences are KGHDR and SFDVKD. The CDR3 extends over 14 amino acids. J gave up 5 bases and V 5 bases, and 4 bases lay outside the gene matches.

This chain joins TRBV6-5 and TRBJ1-1; D is perhaps TRBD1 (6 bases). This CDR3 spans 12 amino acids. V dropped 7 bases and J dropped 10 bases, with 16 bases sitting between them. The germline CDR1 and CDR2 sequences are MNHEY and SVGAGI. CDR3 sequence: CASNPDSRGAFF. CDR3 bases: TGTGCCAGCAATCCGGACAGCCGGGGAGCTTTCTTT.

The genes are TRBV5-4 and TRBJ1-2; tentative D call: TRBD1 (5 bases). V was trimmed by 2 bases and J by 4 bases, leaving 18 bases between them. The CDR3 loop spans 16 amino acids. The germline gives CDR1 SGHNT, CDR2 YYREEE (reference sequence). CDR3 DNA sequence: TGTGCCAGCAGCTTAGGACAAATCCCAGGGTCCTATGGCTACACCTTC. Protein sequence: CASSLGQIPGSYGYTF.

V gene TRBV5-5 combines with J gene TRBJ1-4; tentatively, D is TRBD1 (5 bases). Germline-derived CDR1 and CDR2 are SGHKS and YYEKEE (reference sequence). The CDR3 consists of 15 residues. Trimming shortened V by 1 base and J by 2 bases, and 9 bases separated the two germline ends. CDR3 loop: CASSLLRQTNEKLFF. The CDR3 DNA reads as TGTGCCAGCAGCTTGTTGCGACAGACTAATGAAAAACTGTTTTTT.